This T cell receptor beta chain was observed in a study of cytomegalovirus exposure and HLA in healthy donors. This clone was detected only a few times. As yet, its antigen is unknown. With 60 Vbeta and 13 Jbeta primers, the PCR was carried out. Sequencing used immunoSEQ multiplex PCR; TCRdb keeps in-frame clones, though not all of them. The sample records more than 80,000 clones, 65% to 85% being singletons. The study's findings and limits: Specificity of three CMV-associated chains for CMV antigens was verified in vitro.

Trimming pared 5 bases from V and 8 bases from J, leaving 9 bases between. The CDR3 consists of 11 residues. Germline lookup yields CDR1 SGHAT and CDR2 FQNNGV. This sequence was found in a woman in her sixties in good health and CMV-seropositive. The chain is built from TRBV11-2 and TRBJ1-1; D gene uncertain. The specimen was PBMCs. CDR3 sequence reads: CASSLGREAFF. CDR3 in DNA: TGTGCCAGCAGCCTTGGGAGAGAAGCTTTCTTT.